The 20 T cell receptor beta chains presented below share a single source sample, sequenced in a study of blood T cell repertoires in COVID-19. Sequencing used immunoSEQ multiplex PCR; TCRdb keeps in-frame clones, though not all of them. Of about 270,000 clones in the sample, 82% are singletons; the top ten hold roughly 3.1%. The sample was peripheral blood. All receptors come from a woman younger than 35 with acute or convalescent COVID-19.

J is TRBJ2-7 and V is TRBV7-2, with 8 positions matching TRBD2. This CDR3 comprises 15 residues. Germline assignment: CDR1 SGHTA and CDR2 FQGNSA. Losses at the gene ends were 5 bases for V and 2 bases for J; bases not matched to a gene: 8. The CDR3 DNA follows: TGTGCCAGCAGCCAACTAGCGGCAAGGGCCTACGAGCAGTACTTC. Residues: CASSQLAARAYEQYF.

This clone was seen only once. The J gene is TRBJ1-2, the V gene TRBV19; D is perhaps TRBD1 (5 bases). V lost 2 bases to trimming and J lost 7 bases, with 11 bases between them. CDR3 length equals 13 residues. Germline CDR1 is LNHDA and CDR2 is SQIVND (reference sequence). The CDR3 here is CASSIQTAGGYTF. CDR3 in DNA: TGTGCCAGTAGTATACAGACAGCGGGTGGCTACACCTTC.

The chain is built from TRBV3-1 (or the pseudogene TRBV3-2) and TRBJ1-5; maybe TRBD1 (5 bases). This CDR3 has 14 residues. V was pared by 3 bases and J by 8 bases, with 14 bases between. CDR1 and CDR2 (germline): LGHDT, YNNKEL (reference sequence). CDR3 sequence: CASSHPNDRKPQHF. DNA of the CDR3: TGTGCCAGCAGCCACCCCAACGACAGAAAGCCCCAGCATTTT.

The CDR3 here is CAWSAPLATTGELFF. The CDR3, as DNA: TGTGCCTGGAGTGCCCCCCTAGCAACTACCGGGGAGCTGTTTTTT. This chain uses TRBV30 with TRBJ2-2, with D perhaps TRBD2 (5 bases). The germline CDR1 and CDR2 sequences are GTSNPN and SVGIG (reference sequence). There are 15 residues in the CDR3. Between the trimmed V and J ends, which lost 1 base and 5 bases, there was a span of 14 bases.

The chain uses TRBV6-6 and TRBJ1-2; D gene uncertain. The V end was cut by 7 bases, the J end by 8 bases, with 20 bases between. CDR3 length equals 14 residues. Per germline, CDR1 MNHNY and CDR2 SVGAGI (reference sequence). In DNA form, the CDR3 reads TGTGCCAGCACCATCCAGGCCCGCGCTGGGGGCTACACCTTC. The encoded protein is CASTIQARAGGYTF.

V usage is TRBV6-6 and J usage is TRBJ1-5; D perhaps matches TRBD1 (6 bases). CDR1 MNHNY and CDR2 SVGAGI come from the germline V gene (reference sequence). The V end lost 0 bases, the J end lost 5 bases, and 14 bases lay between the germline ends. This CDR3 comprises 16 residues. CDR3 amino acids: CASSYSPAGADQPQHF. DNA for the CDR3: TGTGCCAGCAGTTACTCTCCGGCAGGGGCCGATCAGCCCCAGCATTTT.

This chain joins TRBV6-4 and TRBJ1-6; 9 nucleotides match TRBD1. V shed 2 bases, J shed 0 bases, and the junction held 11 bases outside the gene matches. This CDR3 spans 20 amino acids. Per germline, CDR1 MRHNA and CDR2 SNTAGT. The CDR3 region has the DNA TGTGCCAGCAGTGACAGGAGGGCGACAGGGGGGAGCTCCTATAATTCACCCCTCCACTTT. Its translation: CASSDRRATGGSSYNSPLHF.

The CDR3 protein is CASSVGTGRGTDTQYF. The CDR3 DNA reads as TGTGCCAGCAGCGTAGGTACAGGCAGGGGCACAGATACGCAGTATTTT. V is TRBV9 and J is TRBJ2-3; D may be TRBD1 (5 bases). The CDR3 consists of 16 residues. Germline V CDR1 and CDR2: SGDLS, YYNGEE. Trimming left V 0 bases short and J 1 base short, with 12 bases between.

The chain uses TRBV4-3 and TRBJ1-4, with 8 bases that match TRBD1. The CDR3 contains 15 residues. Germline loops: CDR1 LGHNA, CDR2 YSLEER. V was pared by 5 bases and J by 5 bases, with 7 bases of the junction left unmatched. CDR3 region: CASSSATGVNEKLFF. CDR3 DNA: TGCGCCAGCAGCTCCGCGACAGGGGTGAATGAAAAACTGTTTTTT.

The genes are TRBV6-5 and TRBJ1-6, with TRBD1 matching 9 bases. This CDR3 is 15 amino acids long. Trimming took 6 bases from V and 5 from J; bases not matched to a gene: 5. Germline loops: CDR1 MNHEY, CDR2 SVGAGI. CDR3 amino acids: CASRGGTGNNSPLHF. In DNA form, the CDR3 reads TGTGCCAGCAGGGGAGGGACAGGGAATAATTCACCCCTCCACTTT.

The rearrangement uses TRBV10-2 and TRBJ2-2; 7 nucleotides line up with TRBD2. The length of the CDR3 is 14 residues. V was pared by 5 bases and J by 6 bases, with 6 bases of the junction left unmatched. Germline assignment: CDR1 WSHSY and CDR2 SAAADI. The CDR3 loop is CASSPGTTAGELFF. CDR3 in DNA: TGCGCCAGCAGTCCCGGGACTACGGCCGGGGAGCTGTTTTTT.

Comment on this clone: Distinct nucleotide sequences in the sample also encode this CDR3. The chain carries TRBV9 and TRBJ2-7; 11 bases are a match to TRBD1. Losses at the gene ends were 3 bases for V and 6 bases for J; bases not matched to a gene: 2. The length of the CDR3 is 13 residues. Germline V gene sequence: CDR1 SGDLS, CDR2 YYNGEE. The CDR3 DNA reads TGTGCCAGCAGCGCCGGGACAGGGGGCGAGCAGTACTTC. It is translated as CASSAGTGGEQYF. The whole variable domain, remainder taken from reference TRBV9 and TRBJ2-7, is DSGVTQTPKHLITATGQRVTLRCSPRSGDLSVYWYQQSLDQGLQFLIQYYNGEERAKGNILERFSAQQFPDLHSELNLSSLELGDSALYFCASSAGTGGEQYFGPGTRLTVT.

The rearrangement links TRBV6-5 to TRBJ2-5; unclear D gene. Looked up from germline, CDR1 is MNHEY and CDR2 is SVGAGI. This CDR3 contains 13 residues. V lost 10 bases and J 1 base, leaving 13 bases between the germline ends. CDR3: CATSQSVQETQYF. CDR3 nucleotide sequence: TGTGCCACCAGCCAATCGGTCCAAGAGACCCAGTACTTC.

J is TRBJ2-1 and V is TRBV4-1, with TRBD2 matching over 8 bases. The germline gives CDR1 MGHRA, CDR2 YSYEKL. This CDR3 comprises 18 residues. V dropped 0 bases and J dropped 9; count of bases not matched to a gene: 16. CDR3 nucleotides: TGCGCCAGCAGCCAAGATTCCGTCCGGACTAGCATTCATAGTGAGCAGTTCTTC. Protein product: CASSQDSVRTSIHSEQFF.

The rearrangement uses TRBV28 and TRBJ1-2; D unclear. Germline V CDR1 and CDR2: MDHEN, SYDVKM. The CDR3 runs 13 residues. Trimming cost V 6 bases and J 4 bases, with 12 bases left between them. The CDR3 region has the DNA TGTGCCAGCAGCCCGCAAAAGCTCTATGGCTACACCTTC. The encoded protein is CASSPQKLYGYTF.

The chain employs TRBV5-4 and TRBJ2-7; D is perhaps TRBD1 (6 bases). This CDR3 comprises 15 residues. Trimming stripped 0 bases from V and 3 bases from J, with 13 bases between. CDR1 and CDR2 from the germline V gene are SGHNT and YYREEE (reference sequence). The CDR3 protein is CASSLAGRQDYEQYF. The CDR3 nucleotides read TGTGCCAGCAGCTTGGCCGGCCGACAGGACTACGAGCAGTACTTC.

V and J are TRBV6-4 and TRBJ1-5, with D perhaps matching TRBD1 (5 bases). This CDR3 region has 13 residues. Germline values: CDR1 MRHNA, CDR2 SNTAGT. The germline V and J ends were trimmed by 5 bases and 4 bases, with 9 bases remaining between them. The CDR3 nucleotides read TGTGCCAGCAGTCCCAGGGAAAATCAGCCCCAGCATTTT. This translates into CASSPRENQPQHF.

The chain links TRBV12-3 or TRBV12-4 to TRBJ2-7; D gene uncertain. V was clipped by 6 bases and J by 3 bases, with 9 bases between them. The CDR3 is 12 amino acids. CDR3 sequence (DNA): TGTGCCAGCAGCCTTACTATCTACGAGCAGTACTTC. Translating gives CASSLTIYEQYF.

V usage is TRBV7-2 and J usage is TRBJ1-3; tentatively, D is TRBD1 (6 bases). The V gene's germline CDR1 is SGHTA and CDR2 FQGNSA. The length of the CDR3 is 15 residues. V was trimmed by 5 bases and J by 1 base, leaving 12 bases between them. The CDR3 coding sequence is TGTGCCAGCAGCAACTACCAGGGGTCTGGAAACACCATATATTTT. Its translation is CASSNYQGSGNTIYF.

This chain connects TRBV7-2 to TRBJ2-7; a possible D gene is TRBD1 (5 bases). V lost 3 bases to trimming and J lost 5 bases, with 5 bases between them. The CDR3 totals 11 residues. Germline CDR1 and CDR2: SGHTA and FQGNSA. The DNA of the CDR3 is TGTGCCAGCAGCTTCAGGGACGAGCAGTACTTC. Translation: CASSFRDEQYF.